Described below is a single TCR beta chain sequence and its context. This clonotype was counted only a few times. No antigen is known for it. Base quality data are lacking; no much larger clone is found one base away. Interpreted using the paper, the time point label stands for: healthy volunteer bleed at 2 weeks. Total RNA was extracted from unfractionated whole blood that had been collected in Tempus Blood RNA tubes. About five healthy volunteers acted as controls for TCR sequencing and had blood drawn at day 0, 2 weeks and 6 weeks. V trim: 5 bases; J trim: 5 bases; unmatched bases: 9. From the germline V gene (reference sequence), CDR1 is SEHNR and CDR2 is FQNEAQ. The CDR3 holds 16 amino acids from the cysteine to the phenylalanine. Of the read, only the CDR3 DNA is kept; its 48 bases are in frame from base 1. The source of the sample is a study of human T cells and chemical hapten exposure listed by TCRdb under 2021. Describing the broader study: Libraries were pooled for sequencing, and variation in per-sample TCR yields was attributed mainly to small differences in library volumes within the pool. From each blood RNA sample, both TCR alpha and TCR beta chains were sequenced. In alopecia patients, the study followed how the peripheral blood TCR repertoire changed in vivo over primary and secondary sensitization to diphenylcyclopropenone (DPC), a hapten. The research as a whole found: Repeated subsampling changed both the strength of the expansion versus patch-test correlation and the threshold at which that correlation became significant. DPC sensitization did not change the number of TCRs with a frequency above 1 in 1000, and there was no evidence of changes in global repertoire structure.

Preparation of the library involved RACE. The sequencing machine was a NextSeq 500. During library preparation, unique molecular identifiers were attached to individual cDNA molecules so that TCRs could be counted quantitatively and reproducibly. From the authors' description of their analysis: A median of roughly 100,000 TCRs per sample was observed, with a range of about 20,000 to 700,000. The Decombinator software suite was used to annotate the V, J and CDR3 of the TCR reads. For the PS versus PT1 abundance plots, all samples were subsampled to the same number of TCRs (28,000). Expanded TCRs were defined as absent before sensitization and observed at least eight times at the 2-week time point. TCRdb reprocessed the public reads (quality trimming at Q25 with fastp, clone calling with MiXCR) and kept in-frame beta chains. Rows with one shared CDR3 protein collapse into an entry with the most common genes and DNA. TCRdb's processing, not the authors', yielded these V and J calls. The sample contains over 100,000 distinct CDR3 sequences, around 8.2% of them found a single time. The leading ten clones occupy about 1.8% of the sample.

The sequence was collected from a male donor in good health. Some clones in this sample may be carry-over from other donors' samples. The source material was whole blood. The rearrangement joined TRBV7-9 to TRBJ1-6; 7 nucleotides in the junction match TRBD1. The CDR3 corresponds to CASSTAGGKNNSPLHF. The DNA is TGTGCCAGCAGCACCGCAGGGGGGAAAAATAATTCACCCCTCCACTTT.